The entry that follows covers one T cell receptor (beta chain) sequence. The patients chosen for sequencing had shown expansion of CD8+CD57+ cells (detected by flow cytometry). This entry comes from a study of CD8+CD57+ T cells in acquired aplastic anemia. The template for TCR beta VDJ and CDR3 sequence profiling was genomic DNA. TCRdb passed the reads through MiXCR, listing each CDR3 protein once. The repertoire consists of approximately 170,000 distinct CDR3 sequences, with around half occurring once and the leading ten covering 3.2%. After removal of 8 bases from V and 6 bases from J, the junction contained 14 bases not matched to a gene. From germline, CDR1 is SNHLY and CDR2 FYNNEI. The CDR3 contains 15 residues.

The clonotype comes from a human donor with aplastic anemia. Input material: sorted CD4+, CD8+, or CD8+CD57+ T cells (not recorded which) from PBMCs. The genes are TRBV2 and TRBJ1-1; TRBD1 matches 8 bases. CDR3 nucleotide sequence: TGTGCCAGCGGCTCAGGGGGCGGGGGAGACGCTGAAGCTTTCTTT. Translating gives CASGSGGGGDAEAFF.